The rows below give T cell receptor beta chains drawn from one sample of a study of OX40 agonist ivuxolimab in advanced cancers. Data came from immunoSEQ multiplex PCR; TCRdb stores just in-frame clones and leaves some out. This repertoire shows tens of thousands of clones, 89% found once; its top ten account for 15% to 20%. The sequences come from CD4+ or CD8+ T cells sorted from blood, collected in a trial of the OX40 agonist ivuxolimab. Source of these receptors: an adult with an advanced solid tumor such as melanoma, head and neck, liver or kidney cancer. CDR3s include the opening cysteine and the closing phenylalanine or tryptophan. D genes are given only for firm matches. Rows give clone size only sometimes, using once, few, many, or a class for an expanded clone.

TGTGCCAGCGGTACTGTGCTGACTGAAGCTTTCTTT	CASGTVLTEAFF	.	TRBV28	TRBJ1-1	.
TGTGCCAGCAGTTTTACCGGGGCCAAAAACATTCAGTACTTC	CASSFTGAKNIQYF	.	TRBV27	TRBJ2-4	.
TGCGCCAGCAGCCAAGAACGAGGGACAGCGAACACCGGGGAGCTGTTTTTT	CASSQERGTANTGELFF	TRBD1	TRBV4-3	TRBJ2-2	.
TGTGCCAGCAGCTTAGGTGGGTTGTTTGGGACTAGCGTTAATGAGCAGTTCTTC	CASSLGGLFGTSVNEQFF	TRBD2	TRBV11-2	TRBJ2-1	.
TGTGCCAGCTTCGGCCGGGACAGTACCTACAATGAGCAGTTCTTC	CASFGRDSTYNEQFF	TRBD1	TRBV18	TRBJ2-1	.
TGCGCCAGCAGCCCCGCCTGGTCGAACACTGAAGCTTTCTTT	CASSPAWSNTEAFF	.	TRBV4-3	TRBJ1-1	.
TGTGCCAGCAGTTCGGACCGGGACAGGGGCGAGACCCAGTACTTC	CASSSDRDRGETQYF	TRBD1	TRBV5-6	TRBJ2-5	.
TGCGCCAGCAGCTTCGGGGACAGGGACTACAATGAGCAGTTCTTC	CASSFGDRDYNEQFF	TRBD1	TRBV4-3	TRBJ2-1	once
TGTGCCAGCCAATTGGAGGGGGCCGACGAGCAGTACTTC	CASQLEGADEQYF	.	TRBV6-5	TRBJ2-7	.
TGTGCCAGTAGACTCGGGGGCGAGCAGTACTTC	CASRLGGEQYF	.	TRBV19	TRBJ2-7	.